The following is a TCR beta chain sequence with its context. A read error may produce the germline difference seen at one junction end. The CDR3 has 13 residues. Germline CDR1 is MNHNS and CDR2 is SASEGT. The data derive from a study of blood T cell repertoires in COVID-19. Study details: Sources were T cells, B-cell-depleted T cells, or PBMCs; the material itself was cDNA or gDNA.

Authors' methods: Counts of nucleated cells, estimated from reference gene primer amplification, were obtained. TCRdb keeps only in-frame clones here, not all; method: immunoSEQ multiplex PCR. The DNA was the basis for D and trimming; V, J and clone size are from that table. The data show some 250,000 clones, less than 90% seen once. The clonotype originates from a woman aged 30 to 39 with COVID-19, enrolled during active disease. The rearrangement links TRBV6-1 to TRBJ2-7; the D gene is possibly TRBD1 (5 bases). The source material was peripheral blood. The CDR3 protein is CASSEARKTAQNF. As DNA, the CDR3 is TGTGCCAGCAGTGAAGCCCGGAAGACAGCCCAAAACTTC.